This T cell receptor beta chain was recovered during a study of Graves' ophthalmopathy and Graves' hyperthyroidism. Study context: Peripheral blood was obtained at first diagnosis, ahead of any treatment.

Study-wide findings and caveats: Blood shared most expanded thyroid clonotypes above 0.001 frequency.

Diagnosis used clinical symptoms, serum thyroxine, TRAb, thyroid ultrasound and orbital computed tomography. The authors used Ficoll-Paque density gradient centrifugation to separate PBMCs. The input was roughly 9.3 ml of fresh peripheral blood. Amplified material comprised TCR beta CDR3 regions derived from RNA transcripts. First-round RT-PCR employed HTBI primers, with a second-round multiplex PCR after it. TCRdb reanalysed the multiplex PCR reads using MiXCR and keeps one entry per CDR3 protein. The sample lists over 650,000 distinct CDR3 sequences, approximately 39% occurring once. V lost 2 bases, J lost 4 bases, and 1 base stayed unmatched. Germline V gene lookup returns CDR1 WSHSY and CDR2 SAAADI. The CDR3 has 14 amino acids. In its sample, this clonotype was seen many times. The target antigen is unknown.

Input material: peripheral blood. The V gene is TRBV10-2, the J gene TRBJ1-5, with 8 bases lining up with TRBD1. This sequence was found in an adult man with Graves' ophthalmopathy. Here the CDR3 reads CASSEQGANQPQHF. The CDR3 coding sequence is TGCGCCAGCAGTGAGCAGGGGGCGAATCAGCCCCAGCATTTT.